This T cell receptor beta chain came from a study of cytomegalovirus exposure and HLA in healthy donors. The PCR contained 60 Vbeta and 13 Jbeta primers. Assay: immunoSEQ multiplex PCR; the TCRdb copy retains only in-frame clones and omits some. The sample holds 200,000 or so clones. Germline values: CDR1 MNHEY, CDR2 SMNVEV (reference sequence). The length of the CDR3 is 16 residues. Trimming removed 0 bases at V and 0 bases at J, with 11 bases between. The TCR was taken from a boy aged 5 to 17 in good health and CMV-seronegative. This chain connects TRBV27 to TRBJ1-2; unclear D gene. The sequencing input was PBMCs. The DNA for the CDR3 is TGTGCCAGCAGTTTATCCCACCGCGAAGCTAACTATGGCTACACCTTC. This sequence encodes CASSLSHREANYGYTF.